A selection of T cell receptor beta chains follows, all from one sample in a study of blood T cell repertoires in COVID-19. Here immunoSEQ multiplex PCR was the method, and the copy in TCRdb shows in-frame clones only, minus some. The profile shows a few hundred thousand clones, nearly 90% of them singletons. Sequenced sample: PBMCs or T cells enriched from blood (not recorded which). The origin of the receptors is a woman in her late teens or twenties with acute COVID-19. The CDR3 runs from the conserved cysteine through the conserved F or W. D genes are given only for firm matches. Size values are once, few and many counts, or a class for expanded clones, and some rows have none.

J | D | size | V | CDR3 | DNA
TRBJ2-1 | - | - | TRBV12-3/TRBV12-4 | CASSLTRKDEQFF | TGTGCCAGCAGCTTGACTCGGAAAGATGAGCAGTTCTTC
TRBJ1-4 | - | - | TRBV28 | CASRKTVSELFF | TGTGCCAGCAGGAAAACAGTTTCGGAACTGTTTTTT
TRBJ2-7 | - | - | TRBV11-2 | CASSLTGNWGDEQYF | TGTGCCAGCAGCCTCACAGGGAACTGGGGTGACGAGCAGTACTTC
TRBJ2-5 | - | - | TRBV4-1 | CASSQEPSSQETQYF | TGCGCCAGCAGCCAAGAACCTAGCAGTCAAGAGACCCAGTACTTC
TRBJ2-2 | TRBD2 | - | TRBV7-6 | CATEDRTSGSIGTGELFF | TGTGCCACGGAAGACAGGACTAGCGGGAGTATTGGGACCGGGGAGCTGTTTTTT
TRBJ1-3 | - | - | TRBV2 | CASSASDTGNTIYF | TGTGCCAGCAGCGCCTCAGACACTGGAAACACCATATATTTT
TRBJ2-1 | TRBD2 | - | TRBV5-1 | CASSLASGSDEQFF | TGCGCCAGCAGCTTGGCAAGCGGGAGCGATGAGCAGTTCTTC
TRBJ1-4 | TRBD1 | - | TRBV9 | CASSAGTGYEKLFF | TGTGCCAGCAGCGCCGGGACAGGGTATGAAAAACTGTTTTTT
TRBJ2-7 | TRBD1 | - | TRBV3-1/TRBV3-2 | CASSLGPSTGGGYEQYF | TGTGCCAGCAGCCTCGGGCCTAGTACAGGGGGCGGCTACGAGCAGTACTTC
TRBJ2-7 | TRBD2 | once | TRBV19 | CASSKLTSGLPYEQYF | TGTGCCAGTAGTAAACTGACTAGCGGACTTCCCTACGAGCAGTACTTC
TRBJ2-2 | TRBD2 | - | TRBV3-1/TRBV3-2 | CASSPSGSGGTGELFF | TGTGCCAGCAGTCCAAGCGGTTCGGGAGGCACCGGGGAGCTGTTTTTT
TRBJ2-1 | - | once | TRBV2 | CASSVQGPYNEQFF | TGTGCCAGCAGTGTTCAGGGGCCATACAATGAGCAGTTCTTC
TRBJ1-5 | TRBD1 | - | TRBV2 | CASSESGTGLQPQHF | TGTGCCAGCAGTGAAAGCGGGACAGGGCTGCAGCCCCAGCATTTT
TRBJ1-1 | - | - | TRBV2 | CASSVYATGRYSEAFF | TGTGCCAGCAGTGTGTACGCTACCGGGAGGTACTCTGAAGCTTTCTTT
TRBJ1-5 | - | - | TRBV27 | CASSLSPGSEQPQHF | TGTGCCAGCAGTTTATCCCCCGGGTCTGAGCAGCCCCAGCATTTT
TRBJ1-6 | - | - | TRBV14 | CASSQDRGSSPLHF | TGTGCCAGCAGCCAAGACAGGGGTAGTTCACCCCTCCACTTT
TRBJ1-1 | - | once | TRBV7-9 | CASSLAGTPNTEAFF | TGTGCCAGCAGCTTAGCCGGGACACCGAACACTGAAGCTTTCTTT
TRBJ1-4 | - | - | TRBV4-2 | CASSQASGATNEKLFF | TGTGCCAGCAGCCAAGCGTCGGGTGCAACTAATGAAAAACTGTTTTTT
TRBJ1-2 | - | - | TRBV7-8 | CASSSQGNYGYTF | TGTGCCAGCAGCTCCCAGGGCAACTATGGCTACACCTTC
TRBJ1-5 | - | - | TRBV28 | CASSLLGRAQNQPQHF | TGTGCCAGCAGCCTCCTTGGCAGGGCTCAGAATCAGCCCCAGCATTTT
TRBJ2-5 | TRBD1 | - | TRBV28 | CASSKDRGPETQYF | TGTGCCAGCAGCAAGGACAGGGGGCCAGAGACCCAGTACTTC
TRBJ1-2 | - | - | TRBV19 | CASRRVPIGGNYGYTF | TGTGCCAGTAGAAGAGTACCTATCGGGGGGAATTATGGCTACACCTTC
TRBJ2-1 | TRBD1 | - | TRBV9 | CASSVAGTGIYEQFF | TGTGCCAGCAGCGTAGCGGGGACAGGGATATACGAGCAGTTCTTC
TRBJ1-5 | TRBD1 | - | TRBV19 | CASRIQQGAFQPQHF | TGTGCCAGTAGAATCCAACAGGGGGCATTTCAGCCCCAGCATTTT
TRBJ2-1 | - | once | TRBV27 | CASSLSRSRNEQFF | TGTGCCAGCAGTTTAAGTAGATCCCGGAATGAGCAGTTCTTC
TRBJ1-2 | - | - | TRBV10-3 | CAIGRANYGYTF | TGTGCCATCGGTCGGGCTAACTATGGCTACACCTTC
TRBJ1-4 | - | - | TRBV6-5 | CASMQALNEKLFF | TGTGCCAGCATGCAGGCGCTTAATGAAAAACTGTTTTTT
TRBJ1-4 | TRBD1 | - | TRBV5-8 | CASSLTGEGNEKLFF | TGTGCCAGCAGCTTGACAGGGGAAGGGAATGAAAAACTGTTTTTT
TRBJ1-2 | - | - | TRBV9 | CASSVGRQGGYTF | TGTGCCAGCAGCGTAGGGCGGCAAGGTGGCTACACCTTC
TRBJ2-3 | - | - | TRBV28 | CASSLNRRPTDTQYF | TGTGCCAGCAGTTTAAATAGGCGGCCCACAGATACGCAGTATTTT
TRBJ1-2 | - | - | TRBV29-1 | CSVDRVDGYTF | TGCAGCGTTGATCGAGTCGATGGCTACACCTTC
TRBJ2-7 | - | - | TRBV5-1 | CASSPGDFRSSYEQYF | TGCGCCAGCAGCCCGGGGGACTTCCGGAGCTCCTACGAGCAGTACTTC
TRBJ2-3 | TRBD2 | - | TRBV7-9 | CASSSSSSGSSTDTQYF | TGTGCCAGCAGCTCCTCCTCTAGCGGATCTAGCACAGATACGCAGTATTTT